The 5 T cell receptor beta chains below come from one sample, sequenced in a study of blood T cell repertoires in COVID-19. Clones were sequenced by immunoSEQ multiplex PCR, and TCRdb holds only the in-frame ones, with some missing. The sample carries fewer than 150,000 clones, 80% to 85% recorded once. The material sequenced was peripheral blood. These receptor sequences come from a woman in her 30s who had recovered from COVID-19.

V gene TRBV18 combines with J gene TRBJ2-1, with 9 bases that match TRBD2. Germline CDR1 and CDR2: KGHSH and LQKENI. CDR3 length: 15 residues. J lost 0 bases, V lost 6 bases, and 3 bases had no gene match. In nucleotides, the CDR3 is TGTGCCAGCTCTCATAGCGGGAGCTCCTACAATGAGCAGTTCTTC. It codes for CASSHSGSSYNEQFF. The full variable domain, in which reference TRBV18 and TRBJ2-1 provide the parts outside the CDR3, is NAGVMQNPRHLVRRRGQEARLRCSPMKGHSHVYWYRQLPEEGLKFMVYLQKENIIDESGMPKERFSAEFPKEGPSILRIQQVVRGDSAAYFCASSHSGSSYNEQFFGPGTRLTVL.

The chain combines TRBV6-5 with TRBJ1-4; D remains unclear. CDR1 and CDR2 from the germline V gene are MNHEY and SVGAGI. This CDR3 has 14 amino acids. Trimming stripped 0 bases from V and 5 bases from J, with 7 bases between. This chain's CDR3 is CASSYSRVNEKLFF. The CDR3 nucleotides are TGTGCCAGCAGTTACTCTCGAGTGAATGAAAAACTGTTTTTT.

The chain employs TRBV12-5 and TRBJ1-3; 9 bases line up with TRBD1. V lost 1 base to trimming and J lost 5 bases; unmatched junction nucleotides: 6. From germline, CDR1 is LGHNT and CDR2 FRNRAP. This CDR3 comprises 16 residues. The CDR3 DNA reads TGTGCTAGTGGTTTGGCCACAGGGGGCAGGAGAAACACCATATATTTT. Translating it yields CASGLATGGRRNTIYF.

The chain is built from TRBV6-1 and TRBJ2-3; D is ambiguous. This CDR3 is 15 amino acids long. The ends were cut back, 3 bases at V and 2 bases at J, with 12 bases in the middle. The germline V gene encodes CDR1 MNHNS and CDR2 SASEGT. CDR3 loop: CASSEYHSLTDTQYF. The CDR3, as DNA: TGTGCCAGCAGTGAGTACCATAGCCTCACAGATACGCAGTATTTT.

This clone turned up a few times. V is TRBV30 and J is TRBJ2-4; TRBD1 matches 10 bases. CDR1 is GTSNPN, CDR2 SVGIG, per germline (reference sequence). The V segment lost 4 bases and the J segment 7 bases; nucleotides outside the gene matches: 10. The CDR3 length is 15 residues. This CDR3 reads CAWNGPGQGFNIQYF. The CDR3 DNA reads as TGTGCCTGGAATGGCCCGGGACAGGGGTTTAACATTCAGTACTTC.